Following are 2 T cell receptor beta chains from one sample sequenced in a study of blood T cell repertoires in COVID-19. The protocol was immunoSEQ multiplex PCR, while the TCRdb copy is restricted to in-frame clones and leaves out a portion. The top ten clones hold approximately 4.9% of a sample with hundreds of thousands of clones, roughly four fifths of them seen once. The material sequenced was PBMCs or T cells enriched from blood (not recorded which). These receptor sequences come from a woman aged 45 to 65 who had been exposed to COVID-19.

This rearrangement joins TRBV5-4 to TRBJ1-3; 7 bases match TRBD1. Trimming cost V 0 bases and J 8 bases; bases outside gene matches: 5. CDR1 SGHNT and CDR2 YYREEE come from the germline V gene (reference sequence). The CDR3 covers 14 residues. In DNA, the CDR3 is TGTGCCAGCAGCTTGGGAGGCAGGGGGGACACCATATATTTT. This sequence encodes CASSLGGRGDTIYF. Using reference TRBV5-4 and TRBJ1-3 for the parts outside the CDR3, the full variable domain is ETGVTQSPTHLIKTRGQQVTLRCSSQSGHNTVSWYQQALGQGPQFIFQYYREEENGRGNFPPRFSGLQFPNYSSELNVNALELDDSALYLCASSLGGRGDTIYFGEGSWLTVV.

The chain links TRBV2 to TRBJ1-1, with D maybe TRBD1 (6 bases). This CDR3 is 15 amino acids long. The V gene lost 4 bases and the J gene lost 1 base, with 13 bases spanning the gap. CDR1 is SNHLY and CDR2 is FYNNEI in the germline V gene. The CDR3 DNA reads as TGTGCCAGCAGTGTCGGGGACACTGGGAACACTGAAGCTTTCTTT. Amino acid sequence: CASSVGDTGNTEAFF.